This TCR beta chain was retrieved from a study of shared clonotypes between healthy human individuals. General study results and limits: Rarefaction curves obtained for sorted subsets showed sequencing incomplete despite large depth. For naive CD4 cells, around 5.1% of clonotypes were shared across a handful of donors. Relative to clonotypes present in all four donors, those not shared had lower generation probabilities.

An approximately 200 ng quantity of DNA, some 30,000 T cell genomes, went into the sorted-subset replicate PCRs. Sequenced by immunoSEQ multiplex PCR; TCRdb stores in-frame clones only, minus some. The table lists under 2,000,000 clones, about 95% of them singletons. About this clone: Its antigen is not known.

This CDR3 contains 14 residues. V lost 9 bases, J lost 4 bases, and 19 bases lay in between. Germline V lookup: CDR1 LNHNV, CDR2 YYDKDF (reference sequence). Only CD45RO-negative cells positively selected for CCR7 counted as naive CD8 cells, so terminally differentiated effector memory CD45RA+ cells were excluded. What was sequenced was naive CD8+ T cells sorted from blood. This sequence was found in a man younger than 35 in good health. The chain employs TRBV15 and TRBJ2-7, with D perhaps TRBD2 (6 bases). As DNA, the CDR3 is TGTGCCACTGGGGAGGACACCCAGGGTTACGAGCAGTACTTC. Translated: CATGEDTQGYEQYF.